These T cell receptor beta chains were read from a single sample in a study of T cell clones after liver transplantation. These receptors are not linked to any known antigen. The data were produced by immunoSEQ multiplex PCR, yet TCRdb's version contains in-frame clones alone and is incomplete. The profile covers approximately 1,300 clones, with just under 30% appearing a single time and over 20% taken by the ten largest. The sequencing sample was made of CD8+ T cells from PBMCs cultured with third-party cells. All receptors derive from a human patient who received a liver transplant. Some T cells may arise from the graft donor. Each CDR3 is given with its conserved first and last residue. The order of the fields is J gene, D gene, V gene, clone size, CDR3 DNA, CDR3 protein. The D gene is left open where the match is weak. Clone size is shown for a subset of rows, as once, few, many or a class of expanded clone.

j_gene: TRBJ2-1; d_gene: TRBD1; v_gene: TRBV5-8; abundance: NA; CDR3nt: TGTGCCAGCAGCTTGCGACAGGGGTATAATGAGCAGTTCTTC; CDR3aa: CASSLRQGYNEQFF
j_gene: TRBJ2-1; d_gene: NA; v_gene: TRBV9; abundance: large; CDR3nt: TGTGCCAGCAGCCTCGGGTGGGAGCAGTTCTTC; CDR3aa: CASSLGWEQFF
j_gene: TRBJ2-7; d_gene: NA; v_gene: TRBV7-9; abundance: NA; CDR3nt: TGTGCCAGCAGCTTAGAGTTTGGGTCCAACCCCTACGAGCAGTACTTC; CDR3aa: CASSLEFGSNPYEQYF
j_gene: TRBJ1-1; d_gene: NA; v_gene: TRBV6-1; abundance: NA; CDR3nt: TGTGCCAGCTATCCGGGCGGGAGGAACACTGAAGCTTTCTTT; CDR3aa: CASYPGGRNTEAFF
j_gene: TRBJ2-1; d_gene: NA; v_gene: TRBV5-4; abundance: large; CDR3nt: TGTGCCAGCAGCTTGCATCCGGGAGCCGCCAATGAGCAGTTCTTC; CDR3aa: CASSLHPGAANEQFF
j_gene: TRBJ2-2; d_gene: TRBD1; v_gene: TRBV27; abundance: medium-sized; CDR3nt: TGTGCCAGCAGTTTATGGAGGGACAGGGTGCAGACCGGGGAGCTGTTTTTT; CDR3aa: CASSLWRDRVQTGELFF
j_gene: TRBJ1-5; d_gene: NA; v_gene: TRBV5-1; abundance: large; CDR3nt: TGCGCCAGCAGCTTGGTAAACCCGAGCAATCAGCCCCAGCATTTT; CDR3aa: CASSLVNPSNQPQHF
j_gene: TRBJ2-3; d_gene: NA; v_gene: TRBV27; abundance: NA; CDR3nt: TGTGCCAGCAGCCTAACCCCCCCCCTTTCAGACGAGAACACAGATACGCAGTATTTT; CDR3aa: CASSLTPPLSDENTDTQYF
j_gene: TRBJ2-7; d_gene: TRBD2; v_gene: TRBV7-2; abundance: NA; CDR3nt: TGTGCCAGCAGCACCCTAGCGGGGAACTACGAGCAGTACTTC; CDR3aa: CASSTLAGNYEQYF
j_gene: TRBJ1-1; d_gene: NA; v_gene: TRBV5-1; abundance: NA; CDR3nt: TGCGCCAGCAGCTGGACAAACATGAACACTGAAGCTTTCTTT; CDR3aa: CASSWTNMNTEAFF
j_gene: TRBJ2-3; d_gene: NA; v_gene: TRBV30; abundance: NA; CDR3nt: TGTGCCTGGGGGGGCACAGATACGCAGTATTTT; CDR3aa: CAWGGTDTQYF
j_gene: TRBJ1-1; d_gene: NA; v_gene: TRBV30; abundance: NA; CDR3nt: TGTGCCTGGAGTGTGGTTGAAGCTTTCTTT; CDR3aa: CAWSVVEAFF
j_gene: TRBJ2-3; d_gene: NA; v_gene: TRBV4-1; abundance: once; CDR3nt: TGTGCCAGCAGCCAAGATTATGGAAACACAGATACGCAGTATTTT; CDR3aa: CASSQDYGNTDTQYF
j_gene: TRBJ2-7; d_gene: TRBD2; v_gene: TRBV29-1; abundance: large; CDR3nt: TGCAGCGTAGGACTAGCGGGAATTGACTACGAGCAGTACTTC; CDR3aa: CSVGLAGIDYEQYF
j_gene: TRBJ2-1; d_gene: NA; v_gene: TRBV27; abundance: medium-sized; CDR3nt: TGTGCCAGCAGTTTGTCGACTGGCGGCAATGAGCAGTTCTTC; CDR3aa: CASSLSTGGNEQFF
j_gene: TRBJ2-1; d_gene: NA; v_gene: TRBV6-1; abundance: few; CDR3nt: TGTGCCAGCAGTTTCCTAGTGGGGTCCTACAATGAGCAGTTCTTC; CDR3aa: CASSFLVGSYNEQFF
j_gene: TRBJ2-1; d_gene: NA; v_gene: TRBV27; abundance: NA; CDR3nt: TGTGCCAGCAGTTTACAGCTAGCCAATGAGCAGTTCTTC; CDR3aa: CASSLQLANEQFF
j_gene: TRBJ2-7; d_gene: NA; v_gene: TRBV23-1; abundance: NA; CDR3nt: TGCGCCAGCAGCCAAATAGCGGTGGGCTACGAGCAGTACTTC; CDR3aa: CASSQIAVGYEQYF
j_gene: TRBJ1-1; d_gene: NA; v_gene: TRBV5-8; abundance: NA; CDR3nt: TGTGCCAGCAGCTTGGAGTACACGTCGCCGAAGAACACTGAAGCTTTCTTT; CDR3aa: CASSLEYTSPKNTEAFF
j_gene: TRBJ2-7; d_gene: NA; v_gene: TRBV13; abundance: NA; CDR3nt: TGTGCCAGCAGTTTTACAGGCCTTCGGGCCTACGAGCAGTACTTC; CDR3aa: CASSFTGLRAYEQYF
j_gene: TRBJ1-2; d_gene: TRBD1; v_gene: TRBV5-1; abundance: few; CDR3nt: TGCGCCAGCAGCTGGGACAGGGGGCAGGATGGCTACACCTTC; CDR3aa: CASSWDRGQDGYTF
j_gene: TRBJ1-5; d_gene: NA; v_gene: TRBV27; abundance: few; CDR3nt: TGTGCCAGCAGCCTTGGGGCTAGCAATCAGCCCCAGCATTTT; CDR3aa: CASSLGASNQPQHF
j_gene: TRBJ1-5; d_gene: NA; v_gene: TRBV19; abundance: large; CDR3nt: TGTGCCAGTAGTATGTCAGGATATAGCAATCAGCCCCAGCATTTT; CDR3aa: CASSMSGYSNQPQHF
j_gene: TRBJ1-5; d_gene: TRBD1; v_gene: TRBV7-9; abundance: NA; CDR3nt: TGTGCCAGCAGCTTGGCAGGGGGTGAGCCCCAGCATTTT; CDR3aa: CASSLAGGEPQHF
j_gene: TRBJ2-5; d_gene: NA; v_gene: TRBV7-8; abundance: NA; CDR3nt: TGTGCCAGCAACAACGCGCTGGGGGAGACCCAGTACTTC; CDR3aa: CASNNALGETQYF
j_gene: TRBJ1-2; d_gene: NA; v_gene: TRBV4-3; abundance: few; CDR3nt: TGCGCCAGCAGTCCTTGGACTCCCCCGGACCATGGCTACACCTTC; CDR3aa: CASSPWTPPDHGYTF
j_gene: TRBJ1-1; d_gene: NA; v_gene: TRBV2; abundance: medium-sized; CDR3nt: TGTGCCAGCATACACAGGAACACTGAAGCTTTCTTT; CDR3aa: CASIHRNTEAFF
j_gene: TRBJ2-7; d_gene: NA; v_gene: TRBV9; abundance: medium-sized; CDR3nt: TGTGCCAGCAGCCCAGACGCTGGGGGCTACGAGCAGTACTTC; CDR3aa: CASSPDAGGYEQYF
j_gene: TRBJ2-1; d_gene: TRBD2; v_gene: TRBV27; abundance: medium-sized; CDR3nt: TGTGCCAGCAGTGACGGGACTAGCGGCTACAATGAGCAGTTCTTC; CDR3aa: CASSDGTSGYNEQFF
j_gene: TRBJ2-7; d_gene: NA; v_gene: TRBV9; abundance: medium-sized; CDR3nt: TGTGCCAGCAGCGAGGGGGGCGACGCAGTCGAGCAGTACTTC; CDR3aa: CASSEGGDAVEQYF
j_gene: TRBJ2-7; d_gene: NA; v_gene: TRBV4-2; abundance: large; CDR3nt: TGTGCCAGCGGTTGGCAGGGAGACTACGAGCAGTACTTC; CDR3aa: CASGWQGDYEQYF
j_gene: TRBJ2-1; d_gene: TRBD1; v_gene: TRBV29-1; abundance: NA; CDR3nt: TGCAGCGTTGAAAACCGGGACAGGAGGACCGGGGGCGACTACAATGAGCAGTTCTTC; CDR3aa: CSVENRDRRTGGDYNEQFF
j_gene: TRBJ2-7; d_gene: NA; v_gene: TRBV7-6; abundance: few; CDR3nt: TGTGCCAGCAGCTCCAACTACGAGCAGTACTTC; CDR3aa: CASSSNYEQYF
j_gene: TRBJ2-5; d_gene: NA; v_gene: TRBV7-7; abundance: NA; CDR3nt: TGTGCCAGCAGTCCCACCGGCCCCCAAGAGACCCAGTACTTC; CDR3aa: CASSPTGPQETQYF
j_gene: TRBJ2-3; d_gene: TRBD2; v_gene: TRBV7-9; abundance: large; CDR3nt: TGTGCCAGCAGCTCAGGCCGGCGGGGGGTCGATAGCACAGATACGCAGTATTTT; CDR3aa: CASSSGRRGVDSTDTQYF
j_gene: TRBJ1-5; d_gene: NA; v_gene: TRBV6-5; abundance: NA; CDR3nt: TGTGCCAGCAGTTTCGAGGACTCGAATAGCAATCAGCCCCAGCATTTT; CDR3aa: CASSFEDSNSNQPQHF
j_gene: TRBJ2-3; d_gene: NA; v_gene: TRBV15; abundance: few; CDR3nt: TGTGCCACCAGCAGAGATCCGAGGGGGATCACAGATACGCAGTATTTT; CDR3aa: CATSRDPRGITDTQYF
j_gene: TRBJ2-4; d_gene: NA; v_gene: TRBV7-9; abundance: medium-sized; CDR3nt: TGTGCCAGCAGCTCCCCACGGGGGCGGCGGGACTTC; CDR3aa: CASSSPRGRRDF
j_gene: TRBJ2-1; d_gene: TRBD2; v_gene: TRBV11-1; abundance: NA; CDR3nt: TGTGCCAGCAGCTTAGCGCGGACTAGCGGGAGACTGAATGAGCAGTTCTTC; CDR3aa: CASSLARTSGRLNEQFF
j_gene: TRBJ1-1; d_gene: NA; v_gene: TRBV11-2; abundance: large; CDR3nt: TGTGCCAGCAGCTTGAACACTGAAGCTTTCTTT; CDR3aa: CASSLNTEAFF
j_gene: TRBJ2-2; d_gene: NA; v_gene: TRBV27; abundance: few; CDR3nt: TGTGCCAGCATAGCTCCGACCGGGGAGCTGTTTTTT; CDR3aa: CASIAPTGELFF
j_gene: TRBJ1-1; d_gene: TRBD1; v_gene: TRBV11-3; abundance: few; CDR3nt: TGTGCCAGCAGCCCGTTCAGGGGGATGAACACTGAAGCTTTCTTT; CDR3aa: CASSPFRGMNTEAFF
j_gene: TRBJ1-3; d_gene: NA; v_gene: TRBV27; abundance: large; CDR3nt: TGTGCCAGCGGACAGTACGGAAACACCATATATTTT; CDR3aa: CASGQYGNTIYF
j_gene: TRBJ2-5; d_gene: NA; v_gene: TRBV7-8; abundance: few; CDR3nt: TGTGCCAGCAGCTTAAGGCCCGACAGACAAGAGACCCAGTACTTC; CDR3aa: CASSLRPDRQETQYF
j_gene: TRBJ2-7; d_gene: NA; v_gene: TRBV7-6; abundance: few; CDR3nt: TGTGCCACCTCCCCCGCCGCCGGATCCTACGAGCAGTACTTC; CDR3aa: CATSPAAGSYEQYF
j_gene: TRBJ2-7; d_gene: NA; v_gene: TRBV29-1; abundance: large; CDR3nt: TGCAGCGTTGAGGTGGACAACTCCTACGAGCAGTACTTC; CDR3aa: CSVEVDNSYEQYF
j_gene: TRBJ2-1; d_gene: TRBD2; v_gene: TRBV27; abundance: medium-sized; CDR3nt: TGTGCCAGCAACCCCGGGACTACCCCTTACAATGAGCAGTTCTTC; CDR3aa: CASNPGTTPYNEQFF
j_gene: TRBJ2-3; d_gene: TRBD2; v_gene: TRBV4-3; abundance: NA; CDR3nt: TGCGCCAGCAGCCAAGAGTGGAGGGAGGGGACAGATACGCAGTATTTT; CDR3aa: CASSQEWREGTDTQYF
j_gene: TRBJ1-5; d_gene: NA; v_gene: TRBV2; abundance: NA; CDR3nt: TGTGCCAGCAGTCCTAACAGGGTTGAGCAGCCCCAGCATTTT; CDR3aa: CASSPNRVEQPQHF
j_gene: TRBJ2-7; d_gene: TRBD1; v_gene: TRBV7-6; abundance: large; CDR3nt: TGTGCCAGCAGCTTAGGGGGACAGGGGATCTACGAGCAGTACTTC; CDR3aa: CASSLGGQGIYEQYF
j_gene: TRBJ2-7; d_gene: NA; v_gene: TRBV4-3; abundance: medium-sized; CDR3nt: TGCGCCAGCAGCCAAGATTCTCAGACCTACGAGCAGTACTTC; CDR3aa: CASSQDSQTYEQYF
j_gene: TRBJ2-1; d_gene: NA; v_gene: TRBV6-5; abundance: few; CDR3nt: TGTGCCACCTTACTTGGCCCAGAGCAGTTCTTC; CDR3aa: CATLLGPEQFF
j_gene: TRBJ2-3; d_gene: TRBD2; v_gene: TRBV4-1; abundance: medium-sized; CDR3nt: TGCGCCAGCAGCCAAGAGTGGAGGGAGGGGACAGATACGCAGTATTTT; CDR3aa: CASSQEWREGTDTQYF